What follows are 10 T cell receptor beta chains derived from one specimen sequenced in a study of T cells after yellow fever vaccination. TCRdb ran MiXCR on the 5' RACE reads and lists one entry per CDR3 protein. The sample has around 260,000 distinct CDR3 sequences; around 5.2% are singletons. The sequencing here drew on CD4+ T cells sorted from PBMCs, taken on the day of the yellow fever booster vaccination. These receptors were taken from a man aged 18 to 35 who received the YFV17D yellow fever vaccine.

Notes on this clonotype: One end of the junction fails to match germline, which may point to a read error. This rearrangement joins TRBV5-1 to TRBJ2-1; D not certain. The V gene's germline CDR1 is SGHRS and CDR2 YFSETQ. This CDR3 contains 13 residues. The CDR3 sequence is CASGVGTYNEQLF. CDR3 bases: TGCGCCAGCGGGGTCGGAACCTACAATGAGCAGCTCTTC.

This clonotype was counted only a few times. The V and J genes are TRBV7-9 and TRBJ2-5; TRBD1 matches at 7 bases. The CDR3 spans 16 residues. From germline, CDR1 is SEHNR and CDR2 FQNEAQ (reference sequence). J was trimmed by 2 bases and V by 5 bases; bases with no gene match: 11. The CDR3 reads CASSLPPGQKQETQYF. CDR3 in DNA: TGTGCCAGCAGCCTTCCCCCGGGACAGAAACAAGAGACCCAGTACTTC.

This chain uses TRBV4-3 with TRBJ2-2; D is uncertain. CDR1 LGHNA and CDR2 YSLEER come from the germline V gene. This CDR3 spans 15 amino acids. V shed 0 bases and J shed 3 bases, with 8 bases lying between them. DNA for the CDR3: TGCGCCAGCAGCCAAGATAGGAGAGACACCGGGGAGCTGTTTTTT. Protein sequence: CASSQDRRDTGELFF.

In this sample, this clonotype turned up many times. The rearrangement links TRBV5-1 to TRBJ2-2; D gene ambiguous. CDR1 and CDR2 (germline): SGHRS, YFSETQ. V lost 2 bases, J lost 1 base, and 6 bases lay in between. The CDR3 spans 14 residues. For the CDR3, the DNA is TGCGCCAGCAGCTTTCTGGGGAACACCGGGGAGCTGTTTTTT. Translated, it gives CASSFLGNTGELFF.

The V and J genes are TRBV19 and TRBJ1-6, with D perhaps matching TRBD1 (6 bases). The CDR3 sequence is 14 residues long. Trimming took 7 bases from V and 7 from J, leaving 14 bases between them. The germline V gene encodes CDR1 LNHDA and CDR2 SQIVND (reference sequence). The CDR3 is CASKQGPRNSPLHF. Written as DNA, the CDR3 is TGTGCCAGTAAACAGGGCCCCAGGAATTCACCCCTCCACTTT.

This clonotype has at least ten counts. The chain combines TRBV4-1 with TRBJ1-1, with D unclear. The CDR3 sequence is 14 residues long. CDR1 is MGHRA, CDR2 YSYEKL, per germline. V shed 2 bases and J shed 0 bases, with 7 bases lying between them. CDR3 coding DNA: TGCGCCAGCAGCCAAAGGGCCCTGAACACTGAAGCTTTCTTT. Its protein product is CASSQRALNTEAFF.

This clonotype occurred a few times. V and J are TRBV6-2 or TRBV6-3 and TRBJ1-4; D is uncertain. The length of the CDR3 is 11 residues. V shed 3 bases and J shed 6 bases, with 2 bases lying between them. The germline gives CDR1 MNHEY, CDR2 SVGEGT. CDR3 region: CASSYHEKLFF. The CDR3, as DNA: TGTGCCAGCAGTTATCATGAAAAACTGTTTTTT.

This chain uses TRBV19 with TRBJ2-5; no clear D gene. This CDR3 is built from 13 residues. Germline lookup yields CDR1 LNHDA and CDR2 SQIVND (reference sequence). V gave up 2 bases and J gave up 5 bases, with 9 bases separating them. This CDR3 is CASSIRKPETQYF. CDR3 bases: TGTGCCAGTAGTATAAGGAAACCTGAGACCCAGTACTTC.

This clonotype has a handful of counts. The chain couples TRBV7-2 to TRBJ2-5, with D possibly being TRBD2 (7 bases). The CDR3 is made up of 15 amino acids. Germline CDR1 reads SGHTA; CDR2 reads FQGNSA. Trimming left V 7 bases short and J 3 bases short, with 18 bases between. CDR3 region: CASIPAGAGKETQYF. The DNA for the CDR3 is TGTGCCAGCATCCCCGCGGGGGCGGGGAAAGAGACCCAGTACTTC.

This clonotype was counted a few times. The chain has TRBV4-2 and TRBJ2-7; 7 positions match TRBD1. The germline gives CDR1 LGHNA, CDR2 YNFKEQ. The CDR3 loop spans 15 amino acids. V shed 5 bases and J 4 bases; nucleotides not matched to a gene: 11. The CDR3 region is CASSIRQGSFYEQYF. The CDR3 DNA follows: TGTGCCAGCAGCATCCGACAGGGTAGTTTTTACGAGCAGTACTTC.